These 5 T cell receptor beta chains came from one sample sequenced in a study of shared clonotypes between healthy human individuals. Some clones are missing from TCRdb's copy, which holds only in-frame ones; the method was immunoSEQ multiplex PCR. The sample includes millions of clones, 90% to 95% of them seen just once. Naive CD8 cells lacked CD45RO, underwent positive selection for CCR7 and left out terminally differentiated effector memory CD45RA+ cells. Sample: naive CD8+ T cells from PBMCs. The receptors derive from a man between 18 and 35 years old in good health. Some clones in this sample may be carry-over from other donors' samples.

The J gene is TRBJ2-2, the V gene TRBV5-6; the D is unclear. CDR3 length: 16 amino acids. Germline V CDR1 and CDR2: SGHDT, YYEEEE. V was shortened by 2 bases and J by 1 base, with 12 bases between the two germline ends. The CDR3 reads CASSLFTRKNTGELFF. The DNA of the CDR3 is TGTGCCAGCAGCTTATTCACAAGGAAGAACACCGGGGAGCTGTTTTTT.

The chain's CDR3 is CASSLGVTLLDTIYF. The CDR3 nucleotides read TGTGCCAGCAGCTTAGGGGTGACACTCCTAGACACCATATATTTT. V is TRBV7-9 and J is TRBJ1-3; D is uncertain. V lost 1 base and J 8 bases, leaving 15 bases between the germline ends. This CDR3 comprises 15 residues. Germline V gives CDR1 SEHNR, CDR2 FQNEAQ (reference sequence).

The V and J genes are TRBV29-1 and TRBJ2-1; the D is unclear. The germline V and J ends were trimmed by 2 bases and 2 bases, with 16 bases remaining between them. The CDR3 covers 16 residues. Germline V gene lookup returns CDR1 SQVTM and CDR2 ANQGSEA. DNA of the CDR3: TGCAGCGTTGAACTACCGGAGTCGCCCACCTACAATGAGCAGTTCTTC. It encodes CSVELPESPTYNEQFF.

The sample holds one count of this clone. The chain couples TRBV5-6 to TRBJ1-1, with a weak D call TRBD1 (5 bases). Germline V gene sequence: CDR1 SGHDT, CDR2 YYEEEE. The V and J ends lost 4 bases and 4 bases respectively, with 11 bases between them. The CDR3 is 13 amino acids. The CDR3 spells CASSRGRSTEAFF. DNA for the CDR3: TGTGCCAGCAGCCGGGGGAGGAGCACTGAAGCTTTCTTT.

This rearrangement joins TRBV15 to TRBJ2-1; 7 bases map to TRBD1. The CDR3 has 14 residues. From germline, CDR1 is LNHNV and CDR2 YYDKDF (reference sequence). The ends lost 3 bases at V and 9 bases at J; junction bases unmatched: 8. Here the CDR3 reads CATSSLEGAGEQFF. The CDR3, as DNA: TGTGCCACCAGCAGCCTAGAGGGGGCCGGTGAGCAGTTCTTC.